One and the same sample provided the 23 T cell receptor beta chains below, sequenced in a study of regulatory T cells in long-lasting Graves disease. Time point described: newly diagnosed GD, antithyroid drugs for less than 3 months. From PBMCs, RNA was extracted and then used to make the TCR library. Arm-PCR of CDR3 regions with iRepertoire HTBI primers generated TCR beta libraries. A single record per CDR3 protein comes from TCRdb applying MiXCR to the multiplex PCR reads. Of a few hundred thousand distinct CDR3 sequences detected, over 14% appear once; the ten largest clones hold approximately 7.6%. These data also formed part of another study, on T cells in Graves' hyperthyroidism and ophthalmopathy.

The sequencing used peripheral blood mononuclear cells (PBMCs), collected at new diagnosis, from a patient treated with antithyroid drugs. These receptors originate from a woman in her forties with Graves disease.

This clonotype has at least ten counts. The rearrangement joins TRBV11-2 to TRBJ2-7, with TRBD1 matching over 7 bases. After removal of 3 bases from V and 3 bases from J, the junction contained 14 bases not matched to a gene. Per the germline V gene, CDR1 is SGHAT and CDR2 is FQNNGV. The CDR3 sequence is 17 residues long. CDR3 nucleotides: TGTGCCAGCAGCTTGGAGCCTGACAGGGCGGATTTCTACGAGCAGTACTTC. As protein: CASSLEPDRADFYEQYF.

This clonotype showed up many times. The genes are TRBV9 and TRBJ2-1; the match to TRBD2 covers 7 bases. The CDR3 loop spans 16 amino acids. Germline V gene lookup returns CDR1 SGDLS and CDR2 YYNGEE. Germline trimming cut 0 bases from V and 8 bases from J; bases unmatched to any gene: 11. The CDR3 sequence: CASSVAAGVGFYEQFF. DNA for the CDR3: TGTGCCAGCAGCGTAGCGGCGGGAGTAGGTTTCTATGAGCAGTTCTTC.

This clonotype has a count of ten or more. The chain joins TRBV28 to TRBJ2-2; 10 positions agree with TRBD2. Germline CDR1 MDHEN, CDR2 SYDVKM. After removal of 3 bases from V and 0 bases from J, the junction contained 7 bases not matched to a gene. The CDR3 contains 18 residues. The CDR3 loop reads CASSFPSGRSPNTGELFF. The DNA of the CDR3 is TGTGCCAGCAGTTTCCCTAGCGGGAGATCCCCGAACACCGGGGAGCTGTTTTTT.

This clonotype was detected ten times or more. The gene calls are TRBV2 and TRBJ2-4; TRBD2 matches at 8 bases. CDR1 is SNHLY and CDR2 is FYNNEI in the germline V gene. J gave up 5 bases and V 6 bases, and 3 bases lay outside the gene matches. The CDR3 runs to 13 residues. CDR3 DNA: TGTGCCAGCAGAACGGGGGGGGAAAACATTCAGTACTTC. It is translated as CASRTGGENIQYF.

As for this clonotype: A single base separates this from a much larger clone, so it may be a read error. Lacking the conserved final phenylalanine or tryptophan, this CDR3 likely reflects a read error. The chain links TRBV5-1 to TRBJ1-1; 9 bases agree with TRBD1. CDR1 SGHRS and CDR2 YFSETQ come from the germline V gene. CDR3 length equals 13 residues. V lost 0 bases and J lost 11; bases outside the gene matches: 5. The CDR3 DNA reads as TGCGCCAGCAGCTTGGAGGGGACAGGGATCGCTTTCCTT. It codes for CASSLEGTGIAFL.

In its sample, this clonotype was seen many times. The chain links TRBV7-3 to TRBJ1-4; 7 bases are a match to TRBD1. After removal of 5 bases from V and 2 bases from J, the junction contained 5 bases not matched to a gene. Germline CDR1 SGHTA, CDR2 FQGTGA. The CDR3 spans 15 residues. The CDR3: CASSQRQGTNEKLFF. The CDR3 coding sequence is TGTGCCAGCAGCCAACGACAGGGTACTAATGAAAAACTGTTTTTT.

This clonotype was seen many times. This sequence joins TRBV7-2 and TRBJ1-5; D is perhaps TRBD1 (6 bases). The V gene lost 1 base and the J gene lost 4 bases, with 8 bases spanning the gap. The germline CDR1 and CDR2 sequences are SGHTA and FQGNSA. CDR3 length: 14 amino acids. For the CDR3, the DNA is TGTGCCAGCAGCTTAGTAGGGGGGAATCAGCCCCAGCATTTT. Its protein is CASSLVGGNQPQHF.

V gene TRBV15 combines with J gene TRBJ2-5; TRBD2 agrees at 11 bases. CDR3 length equals 19 residues. Per the germline V gene, CDR1 is LNHNV and CDR2 is YYDKDF (reference sequence). J was trimmed by 2 bases and V by 0 bases; bases with no gene match: 11. DNA for the CDR3: TGTGCCACCAGCAGAGATCGCACTAGCGGGAGAGGGGCTCAAGAGACCCAGTACTTC. Translation gives CATSRDRTSGRGAQETQYF.

This clonotype was seen many times. The rearrangement links TRBV24-1 to TRBJ1-2; D not certain. The CDR3 length is 13 residues. The germline gives CDR1 KGHDR, CDR2 SFDVKD. The V gene lost 3 bases and the J gene lost 6 bases, with 10 bases spanning the gap. The CDR3 protein is CATSDIAEDGYTF. The CDR3, as DNA: TGTGCCACCAGTGATATCGCCGAGGATGGCTACACCTTC.

Many counts were recorded for this clonotype. This chain connects TRBV11-2 to TRBJ2-2, with 8 bases fitting TRBD2. This CDR3 has 18 amino acids. Looked up from germline, CDR1 is SGHAT and CDR2 is FQNNGV. With 5 bases clipped from V and 3 bases from J, the junction kept 14 bases outside the gene matches. CDR3 bases: TGTGCCAGCAGCCTCGGACTAGTCGGAGCGGGAGACACCGGGGAGCTGTTTTTT. It is translated as CASSLGLVGAGDTGELFF.

This clonotype was detected ten times or more. V gene TRBV6-1 combines with J gene TRBJ2-7, with 14 bases matching TRBD2. The J segment lost 6 bases and the V segment lost 6 bases, leaving 4 bases of the junction unmatched. The germline gives CDR1 MNHNS, CDR2 SASEGT. This CDR3 comprises 14 residues. CDR3 nucleotides: TGTGCCAGCAGGGGACTAGCGGGAGTGGGCGAGCAGTACTTC. As protein: CASRGLAGVGEQYF.

In its sample, this clonotype was seen many times. The CDR3 DNA is TGTGCCAGCAGCACCAGGGGGCGAGGGAACACTGAAGCTTTCTTT. Its protein product is CASSTRGRGNTEAFF. The rearrangement uses TRBV6-2 or TRBV6-3 and TRBJ1-1; 8 bases line up with TRBD1. V lost 6 bases, J lost 1 base, and 7 bases stayed unmatched. Germline V gives CDR1 MNHEY, CDR2 SVGEGT. The CDR3 covers 15 residues.

The chain combines TRBV20-1 with TRBJ1-5; D is ambiguous. There are 14 residues in the CDR3. Trimming stripped 1 base from V and 6 bases from J, with 13 bases between. The germline CDR1 and CDR2 sequences are DFQATT and SNEGSKA (reference sequence). In DNA, the CDR3 is TGCAGTGCTAGAGTCCGGGGAAGGAGTCAGCCCCAGCATTTT. Translation gives CSARVRGRSQPQHF.

V usage is TRBV3-1 and J usage is TRBJ2-7; 7 bases line up with TRBD2. The ends lost 4 bases at V and 3 bases at J; junction bases unmatched: 9. The CDR3 runs 15 residues. CDR1 and CDR2 from the germline V gene are LGHDT and YNNKEL (reference sequence). The CDR3 region is CASSPSSGGSYEQYF. The CDR3 DNA reads TGTGCCAGCAGCCCGTCGTCTGGCGGGAGCTACGAGCAGTACTTC.

The genes are TRBV9 and TRBJ2-3; 8 bases align to TRBD2. Unmatched junction bases numbered 6, after V lost 4 bases and J lost 2 bases. The germline CDR1 and CDR2 sequences are SGDLS and YYNGEE. This CDR3 is built from 15 residues. The CDR3 DNA sequence: TGTGCCAGCAGCAAACTAGCGGAACACACAGATACGCAGTATTTT. Residues: CASSKLAEHTDTQYF.

In this sample, this clonotype turned up many times. The genes are TRBV11-1 and TRBJ2-1; TRBD2 matches at 9 bases. Trimming at V came to 1 base and at J to 9 bases, leaving 7 bases not matched to a gene. CDR1 is SGHAT, CDR2 FQDESV, per germline (reference sequence). CDR3 length: 15 amino acids. CDR3 in amino acids: CASSLVLAGAGEQFF. CDR3 in DNA: TGTGCCAGCAGCTTAGTATTAGCGGGAGCTGGTGAGCAGTTCTTC.

This clonotype was counted only a few times. This chain uses TRBV20-1 with TRBJ1-4; D is undetermined. The CDR3 is 12 residues long. Per germline, CDR1 DFQATT and CDR2 SNEGSKA (reference sequence). Trimming removed 3 bases from V and 10 bases from J, with 12 bases in between. The CDR3, as DNA: TGCAGTGCTAGGCAGGAGGGAGGAAAACTGTTTTTT. Its translation: CSARQEGGKLFF.

This clonotype was seen repeatedly, ten times or more. The chain has TRBV6-2 or TRBV6-3 and TRBJ2-1, with D perhaps being TRBD1 or TRBD2 (6 bases each). The V end was cut by 2 bases, the J end by 13 bases, with 12 bases between. This CDR3 has 12 residues. Germline lookup yields CDR1 MNHEY and CDR2 SVGEGT. The CDR3 protein is CASSYRRGLQFF. In DNA form, the CDR3 reads TGTGCCAGCAGTTACCGTCGGGGGCTACAGTTCTTC.

Many counts were recorded for this clonotype. J is TRBJ2-6 and V is TRBV12-3 or TRBV12-4, with no clear D. The CDR3 extends over 14 amino acids. Trimming shortened V by 3 bases and J by 5 bases, and 8 bases separated the two germline ends. The CDR3 nucleotides are TGTGCCAGCAGTTTTATGAGGAGGGCCAACGTCCTGACTTTC. The encoded protein is CASSFMRRANVLTF.

This clonotype was detected ten times or more. The rearrangement joins TRBV10-3 to TRBJ2-5, with TRBD2 matching 8 bases. CDR1 is ENHRY and CDR2 is SYGVKD in the germline V gene. J lost 4 bases, V lost 7 bases, and 5 bases had no gene match. CDR3 length: 13 amino acids. Written as DNA, the CDR3 is TGTGCCATCAAGGGACTAGTGGGAGAGACCCAGTACTTC. It specifies CAIKGLVGETQYF.

In its sample, this clonotype was seen a few times. The chain uses TRBV7-2 and TRBJ2-7; TRBD1 is a possible D gene (6 bases). Trimming stripped 5 bases from V and 6 bases from J, with 14 bases between. Germline CDR1 reads SGHTA; CDR2 reads FQGNSA. CDR3 length equals 13 residues. The CDR3 protein is CASSIQGSGEQYF. The CDR3 nucleotides are TGTGCCAGCAGCATACAGGGTTCCGGCGAGCAGTACTTC.

This clonotype has a count of ten or more. J is TRBJ2-3 and V is TRBV29-1; possible D gene TRBD1, 6 bases. Trimming pared 7 bases from V and 4 bases from J, leaving 12 bases between. Germline V gene lookup returns CDR1 SQVTM and CDR2 ANQGSEA. The length of the CDR3 is 12 residues. CDR3: CSANAGADTQYF. DNA of the CDR3: TGCAGCGCAAACGCAGGGGCAGATACGCAGTATTTT.

The chain couples TRBV29-1 to TRBJ2-7; 7 nucleotides align to TRBD2. This CDR3 contains 12 residues. Germline lookup yields CDR1 SQVTM and CDR2 ANQGSEA. The ends lost 5 bases at V and 4 bases at J; junction bases unmatched: 5. CDR3 in DNA: TGCAGCGTTTCCGCGGGAGTTTACGAGCAGTACTTC. Amino acid sequence: CSVSAGVYEQYF.